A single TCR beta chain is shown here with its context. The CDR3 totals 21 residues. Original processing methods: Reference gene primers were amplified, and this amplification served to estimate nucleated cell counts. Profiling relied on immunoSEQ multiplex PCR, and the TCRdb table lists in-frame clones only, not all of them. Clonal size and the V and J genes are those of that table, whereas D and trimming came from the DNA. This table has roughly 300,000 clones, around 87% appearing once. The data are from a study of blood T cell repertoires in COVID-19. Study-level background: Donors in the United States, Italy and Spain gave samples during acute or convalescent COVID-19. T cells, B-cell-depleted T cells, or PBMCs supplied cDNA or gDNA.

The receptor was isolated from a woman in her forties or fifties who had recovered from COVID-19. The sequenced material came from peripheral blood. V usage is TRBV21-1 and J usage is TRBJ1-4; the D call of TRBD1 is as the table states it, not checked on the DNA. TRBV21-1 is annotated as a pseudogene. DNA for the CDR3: TGTGCCAGCAGGAAGTCCCCCCCACGCAGGGAACGTTCTTCAACTAATGAAAAACTGTTTTTT. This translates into CASRKSPPRRERSSTNEKLFF.